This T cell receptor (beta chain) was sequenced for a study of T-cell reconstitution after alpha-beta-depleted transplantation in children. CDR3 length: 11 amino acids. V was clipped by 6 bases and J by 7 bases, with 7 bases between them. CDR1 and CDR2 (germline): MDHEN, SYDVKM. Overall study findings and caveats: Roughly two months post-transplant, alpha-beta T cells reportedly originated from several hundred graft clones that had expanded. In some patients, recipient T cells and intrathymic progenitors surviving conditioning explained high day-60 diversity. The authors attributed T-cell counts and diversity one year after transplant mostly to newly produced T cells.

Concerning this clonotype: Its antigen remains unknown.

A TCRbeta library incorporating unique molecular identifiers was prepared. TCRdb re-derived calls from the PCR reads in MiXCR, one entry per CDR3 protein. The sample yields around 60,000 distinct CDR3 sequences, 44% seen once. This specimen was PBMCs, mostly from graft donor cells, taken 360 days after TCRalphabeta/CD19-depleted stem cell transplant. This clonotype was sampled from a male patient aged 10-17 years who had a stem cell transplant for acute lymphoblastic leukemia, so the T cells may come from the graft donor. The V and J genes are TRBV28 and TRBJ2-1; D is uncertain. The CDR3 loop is CASRARNEQFF. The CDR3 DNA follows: TGTGCCAGCAGAGCTAGAAATGAGCAGTTCTTC. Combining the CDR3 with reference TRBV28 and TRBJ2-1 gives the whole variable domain DVKVTQSSRYLVKRTGEKVFLECVQDMDHENMFWYRQDPGLGLRLIYFSYDVKMKEKGDIPEGYSVSREKKERFSLILESASTNQTSMYLCASRARNEQFFGPGTRLTVL.